This T cell receptor beta chain was found in a study of PD-L1 blockade in urothelial cancer. Produced via immunoSEQ multiplex PCR; TCRdb's table is partial and in-frame only. Of 100,000 or so clones in the sample, around 93% were seen once. Peripheral blood mononuclear cells were collected from every patient before and during treatment, yielding between 1 and 8 samples per patient. The CDR3 spans 12 residues. V was pared by 1 base and J by 7 bases, with 7 bases between. CDR1 and CDR2 (germline): MDHEN, SYDVKM. The chain has TRBV28 and TRBJ1-1; D gene uncertain. The receptor was isolated from a woman aged 80 or older with urothelial cancer. Sequencing was performed on PBMCs, taken around atezolizumab (anti-PD-L1) treatment. The CDR3 region has the DNA TGTGCCAGCAGTTTATCTCCGGTTGAAGCTTTCTTT. Translated: CASSLSPVEAFF.